These T cell receptor beta chains were read from a single sample in a study of T cells in Graves' hyperthyroidism and ophthalmopathy. TCRdb re-called the multiplex PCR reads with MiXCR, one entry per CDR3 protein. The sample contains hundreds of thousands of distinct CDR3 sequences, under 25% of which appear only once. The sequenced material came from blood. The receptors were gathered from a man aged 25-40 years with Graves' ophthalmopathy. Each CDR3 is given with its conserved first and last residue. A D gene is named only where the DNA matches it firmly. Only some rows state a clone size, as once, few, many or a class for expanded clones.

J gene | D gene | V gene | clone size | CDR3 protein | CDR3 DNA
TRBJ2-1 | - | TRBV18 | - | CASSPSGAVGEQFF | TGTGCCAGCTCACCATCGGGGGCGGTTGGTGAGCAGTTCTTC
TRBJ2-7 | TRBD2 | TRBV7-2 | many | CASSRTSPYEQYF | TGCGCCAGCAGCCGGACTAGTCCCTACGAGCAGTACTTC
TRBJ2-7 | - | TRBV13 | - | CASSDRTFGALEQYF | TGTGCCAGCAGCGATCGGACATTTGGGGCGCTAGAGCAGTACTTC
TRBJ1-5 | TRBD1 | TRBV4-3 | few | CASSRDRGYQPQHF | TGCGCCAGCAGCCGAGACAGGGGGTACCAGCCCCAGCATTTT
TRBJ1-4 | TRBD1 | TRBV28 | few | CASRTGSARTNEKLFF | TGTGCCAGCAGGACAGGGTCTGCTCGGACTAATGAAAAACTGTTTTTT
TRBJ1-2 | - | TRBV19 | - | CASSGGGGLNYGYTF | TGTGCCAGTAGTGGGGGTGGAGGCCTCAACTATGGCTACACCTTC
TRBJ2-7 | TRBD1 | TRBV10-3 | few | CAISGMMGQVGAYEQYF | TGTGCCATCAGTGGGATGATGGGACAGGTGGGAGCCTACGAGCAGTACTTC
TRBJ2-7 | TRBD1 | TRBV27 | - | CASSLGGQSSYEQYF | TGTGCCAGCAGTTTAGGGGGACAGAGCTCCTACGAGCAGTACTTC
TRBJ2-7 | - | TRBV2 | once | CASSERAVSSYEQYF | TGTGCCAGCAGTGAAAGGGCAGTGAGCTCCTACGAGCAGTACTTC
TRBJ1-3 | - | TRBV4-1 | - | CASSPRFGSGNTIYF | TGCGCCAGCAGCCCTCGGTTTGGCTCTGGAAACACCATATATTTT
TRBJ2-1 | TRBD2 | TRBV4-1 | - | CASSQDGSSGPYNEQFF | TGCGCCAGCAGCCAAGATGGATCTAGCGGACCGTACAATGAGCAGTTCTTC
TRBJ2-3 | TRBD2 | TRBV28 | - | CASSTPSGRNNPHTDTQYF | TGTGCCAGCAGTACCCCTAGCGGGAGGAACAATCCTCACACAGATACGCAGTATTTT